Listed below are T cell receptor beta chains from one sample, sequenced in a study of identical twins. From the 5' RACE reads, TCRdb called clonotypes with MiXCR, one entry per CDR3 protein. Here the sample spans 1.5 million to 2 million distinct CDR3 sequences, less than 35% being singletons. The sequencing input was cord blood. The source is a newborn girl in good health. Both conserved end residues are part of each CDR3. D genes are given only for firm matches. Rows give clone size only sometimes, using once, few, many, or a class for an expanded clone.

D	J	V	size	DNA	CDR3
TRBD2	TRBJ2-1	TRBV6-4	NA	TGTGCCAGCGGTGGGGGACTAGGGAATGAGCAGTTCTTC	CASGGGLGNEQFF
NA	TRBJ1-1	TRBV11-2	NA	TGTGCCAGCAGCTTATACGGGGACACTGAAGCTTTCTTT	CASSLYGDTEAFF
NA	TRBJ1-2	TRBV11-2	few	TGTGCCAGCAGCTTAGACTCGGTCCTTACCCCCTATGGCTACACCTTC	CASSLDSVLTPYGYTF
NA	TRBJ1-1	TRBV20-1	NA	TGCAGTGCTAGAGGCCGGGCGGCTGAAGCTTTCTTT	CSARGRAAEAFF
NA	TRBJ2-3	TRBV15	few	TGTGCCACCAGCAGAGATCCCGTCTCCACAGATACGCAGTATTTT	CATSRDPVSTDTQYF
TRBD2	TRBJ2-2	TRBV13	NA	TGTGCCAGCAGCCGACTAGCAGTTGGCCGGGAGCTGTTTTTT	CASSRLAVGRELFF
TRBD2	TRBJ2-1	TRBV18	NA	TGTGCCAGCTCGTCGACTAGCGGGACGGGTAATGAGCAGTTCTTC	CASSSTSGTGNEQFF
NA	TRBJ1-1	TRBV29-1	few	TGCAGCGGTGTCGGGGACACCAACACTGAAGCTTTCTTT	CSGVGDTNTEAFF
NA	TRBJ2-7	TRBV20-1	few	TGCGGAGTAGTTGAGACTAGTAGCTACGAGCAGTACTTC	CGVVETSSYEQYF
NA	TRBJ1-1	TRBV10-3	few	TGTGCCATCAGTGAGTCGACGGACACTGAAGCTTTCTTT	CAISESTDTEAFF
TRBD1	TRBJ1-2	TRBV20-1	NA	TGCAGTGCTACCACACTGGGACAGGGACCTCCCAGGGGTGGCTACACCTTC	CSATTLGQGPPRGGYTF
TRBD2	TRBJ2-5	TRBV25-1	few	TGTGCCAGCAGCTATTCTAATAAAGTAGCGGGAGGTGGAGAGACCCAGTACTTC	CASSYSNKVAGGGETQYF
TRBD1	TRBJ2-7	TRBV29-1	NA	TGCAGCGTTGAAGCTCCGGGACAGAGAACCTACGAGCAGTACTTC	CSVEAPGQRTYEQYF
TRBD1	TRBJ2-5	TRBV5-1	NA	TGCGCCAGCAGCATAGGGACAGGAGAGACCCAGTACTTC	CASSIGTGETQYF
NA	TRBJ2-3	TRBV12-3/TRBV12-4	many	TGTGCCAGCAGTTTCGCACCCCGTAGCAGGGATACGCAGTATTTT	CASSFAPRSRDTQYF
NA	TRBJ1-2	TRBV20-1	few	TGCAGTGTTCCGGGACCGCAATGGGGCTACACCTTC	CSVPGPQWGYTF
NA	TRBJ2-1	TRBV20-1	NA	TGCAGTGCTCCGGAGTGGGCCGACACTGGATGGCAGTTCTTC	CSAPEWADTGWQFF
NA	TRBJ1-2	TRBV2	few	TGTGCCAGCAGTGAACCGGCAGGTCGGGGCTATGGCTACACCTTC	CASSEPAGRGYGYTF
NA	TRBJ2-7	TRBV20-1	NA	TGCAGTGCTAGTCGACTAGACTCCTACGAGCAGTACTTC	CSASRLDSYEQYF
NA	TRBJ2-1	TRBV7-2	few	TGTGCCAGCAGTTCCTCCTGCAATGAGCAGTTCTTC	CASSSSCNEQFF
TRBD2	TRBJ2-1	TRBV5-1	NA	TGCGCCACCTCGAAGGGCGGGACTAGTACTTACAATGAGCAGTTCTTC	CATSKGGTSTYNEQFF
NA	TRBJ2-7	TRBV3-1	NA	TGTGCCAGCAGCTTGAGGACCGGGATCTCCTACGAGCAGTACTTC	CASSLRTGISYEQYF
NA	TRBJ2-5	TRBV5-6	NA	TGTGCCAGCAGCTTGGGACAGGACACCAAGCAGTACTTC	CASSLGQDTKQYF
NA	TRBJ1-6	TRBV2	NA	TGTGCCAGCCTAGGCAGGGTCTATAATTCACCCCTCCACTTT	CASLGRVYNSPLHF
NA	TRBJ2-7	TRBV10-3	NA	TGTGCCATCAGTGACTGGGAACAGCTCTCCTACGAGCAGTACTTC	CAISDWEQLSYEQYF
TRBD2	TRBJ2-5	TRBV29-1	NA	TGCAGCGTGGGTCCGGGACTAGCATCAAATGAGCAGTACTTC	CSVGPGLASNEQYF
NA	TRBJ1-1	TRBV5-1	NA	TGCGCCAGCAGCTTGGATGGACAGAAGAACACTGAAGCTTTCTTT	CASSLDGQKNTEAFF
TRBD2	TRBJ2-3	TRBV27	NA	TGTGCCAGCAGTGAGCCCGCCCCTATAGCGGGTACTAGCACAGGTACGCAGTATTTT	CASSEPAPIAGTSTGTQYF
NA	TRBJ2-6	TRBV10-3	many	TGTGCCATCCAGTCTGGGGCCAACGTCCTGACTTTC	CAIQSGANVLTF
NA	TRBJ1-1	TRBV7-9	NA	TGTGCCAGCAGCTTATATCAGGGAGGACCCACTGAAGCTTTCTTT	CASSLYQGGPTEAFF
TRBD1	TRBJ1-2	TRBV7-9	NA	TGTGCCAGCAGCCCGGGACAGTTCCGTTATGGCTACACCTTC	CASSPGQFRYGYTF
NA	TRBJ2-1	TRBV3-1	few	TGTGCCAGCAGCCAAGATGGCAGGGCCGAGCAGTTCTTC	CASSQDGRAEQFF
NA	TRBJ2-5	TRBV20-1	NA	TGCAGTGCTAGAGATCTCCTCGTCAATGAGCAGTACTTC	CSARDLLVNEQYF
NA	TRBJ2-1	TRBV12-5	NA	TGTGCTAGTGGTTTGGGGGTAGGCGGTTCCTACAATGAGCAGTTCTTC	CASGLGVGGSYNEQFF
TRBD2	TRBJ2-1	TRBV28	NA	TGTGCCAGCAGTTCGACTCCGGGACTAGCAAGTAATGAGCAGTTCTTC	CASSSTPGLASNEQFF
NA	TRBJ2-1	TRBV11-2	once	TGTGCCAGCACCCTGACTCCTTACTACGAGCAGTTCTTC	CASTLTPYYEQFF
NA	TRBJ1-6	TRBV3-1	few	TGTGCCAGCAGCCAAGAAACGTTAAGGGATGGTTCACCCCTCCACTTT	CASSQETLRDGSPLHF
NA	TRBJ1-1	TRBV6-2/TRBV6-3	few	TGTGCCAGCAGTTACCATCCCCGACAGAACACTGAAGCTTTCTTT	CASSYHPRQNTEAFF
TRBD1	TRBJ1-6	TRBV20-1	NA	TGCAGTGCTAGAGATCTCGACAGGGGTTCACCCCTCCACTTT	CSARDLDRGSPLHF
NA	TRBJ2-5	TRBV2	NA	TGTGCCAGCAGACCCCGGGAAATCCCTGGGGAGACCCAGTACTTC	CASRPREIPGETQYF
TRBD2	TRBJ2-2	TRBV7-2	few	TGTGCCAGCAGCTTGTTTCTAGCGGGATCTACGGGAACCGGGGAGCTGTTTTTT	CASSLFLAGSTGTGELFF
NA	TRBJ2-7	TRBV11-2	few	TGTGCCAGCAGGGTGTTGAGGGGCGATAGCTCCTACGAGCAGTACTTC	CASRVLRGDSSYEQYF
NA	TRBJ2-7	TRBV27	few	TGTGCCAGCAGGCCACTTACAGGGAGCTCCTACGAGCAGTACTTC	CASRPLTGSSYEQYF
NA	TRBJ1-6	TRBV5-5	few	TGTGCCAGCAGCTTGGTGCGGGGGCTGAATTCACCCCTCCACTTT	CASSLVRGLNSPLHF
TRBD2	TRBJ2-3	TRBV12-3/TRBV12-4	once	TGTGCCGACCGGGAGGCGGGCACAGATGTGCAGTATTTT	CADREAGTDVQYF
NA	TRBJ2-5	TRBV11-2	NA	TGTGCCAGCAGCTATAACGTACGGGTTCAAGAGACCCAGTACTTC	CASSYNVRVQETQYF
NA	TRBJ2-3	TRBV20-1	NA	TGCAGTGCTAACGCCCTCCGGGGCGTGAGCACAGATACGCAGTATTTT	CSANALRGVSTDTQYF
NA	TRBJ1-2	TRBV9	NA	TGTGCCAGCAGCCCCTCCGGGACATTTTATGGCTACACCTTC	CASSPSGTFYGYTF
TRBD1	TRBJ1-2	TRBV20-1	few	TGCAGTGCTAGAGAAAGGGGACAGGGAAACTATGGCTACACCTTC	CSARERGQGNYGYTF